This TCR beta chain was observed in a study of T-cell reconstitution after alpha-beta-depleted transplantation in children (dated by TCRdb to the mid-2010s). Notes on the research overall: T-cell immune reconstitution after TCRalphabeta/CD19-depleted allogeneic hematopoietic cell transplantation in children was quantitatively tracked in the study by means of TCR repertoire profiling.

Libraries were prepared through PCR. TCRdb names Illumina HiSeq 2500 as the instrument used. Molecular barcoding was employed in the preparation of TCR libraries, with unique molecular identifiers being used to normalize TCRbeta repertoire quantification. TCRdb handled the public reads itself, with Q25 trimming in fastp and clone calling in MiXCR, and kept productive beta chains. Each CDR3 protein appears once, grouped with its most common genes and DNA. This sample holds a few hundred thousand distinct CDR3 sequences; about 9.4% were observed only once. The top ten constitute around 2.4% of the sample. This clonotype was seen a handful of times. Its binding antigen is unknown. Per-base quality was not reported, and no clone a single base away is much larger than it. From its cysteine to its phenylalanine, the CDR3 spans 16 amino acids. Just CDR3 DNA is preserved here, 48 bases in frame from base 1. CDR1 DFQATT and CDR2 SNEGSKA were looked up in the germline V gene (reference sequence). Clipping removes 1 base from V and 6 bases from J, with 10 as the unmatched junction base count.

The material was PBMCs from the stem cell graft donor, obtained from the stem cell graft. This chain is built from TRBV20-1 and TRBJ2-7; TRBD2 fits 12 bases in the junction. This clonotype was sampled from a human donor who donated a stem cell graft to a child with acute lymphoblastic leukemia. At the DNA level, the sequence is TGCAGTGCTAGAGTTCCTAGCGGGAGGGCCGATGGCGAGCAGTACTTC. Protein translation: CSARVPSGRADGEQYF.